Reported below is one TCR beta chain. The sample originates from a study of blood T cell repertoires in COVID-19. Turning to the study itself: Donors in the United States, Italy and Spain gave samples during acute or convalescent COVID-19. T cells, B-cell-depleted T cells, or PBMCs supplied cDNA or gDNA.

Germline V gene data show CDR1 as MGHRA and CDR2 as YSYEKL. This CDR3 region has 13 residues. Data came from immunoSEQ multiplex PCR; TCRdb stores just in-frame clones and leaves some out. The sample has fewer than 200,000 clones, 80% to 90% seen once. This chain uses TRBV4-1 with TRBJ1-2, with no clear D. The origin of this receptor is a man over 45 with active or convalescent COVID-19. The sample taken for sequencing was peripheral blood. The CDR3 sequence: CASGIAEFYGYTF. Here the CDR3 DNA reads TGCGCGAGCGGAATAGCAGAATTCTATGGCTACACCTTC.